These 21 T cell receptor beta chains originate from one sample sequenced in a study of blood T cell repertoires in COVID-19. TCRdb keeps only in-frame clones here, not all; method: immunoSEQ multiplex PCR. The profile shows over 95,000 clones, nearly 90% of them singletons. The sample comprised peripheral blood. These receptors were collected from a woman between 70 and 85 years old who had recovered from COVID-19.

The CDR3 nucleotides read TGCGCCAGCAGCAAAGGGGTTCAAGAGACCCAGTACTTC. This translates into CASSKGVQETQYF. The chain uses TRBV5-1 and TRBJ2-5, with TRBD1 as a possible D gene (5 bases). With 4 bases removed from V and 2 bases from J, the gap between germline ends came to 9 bases. The CDR3 is 13 residues long. The germline gives CDR1 SGHRS, CDR2 YFSETQ.

This chain links TRBV5-1 with TRBJ1-4, with 9 bases identical to TRBD1. This CDR3 has 16 amino acids. Trimming cost V 0 bases and J 3 bases; bases outside gene matches: 3. CDR1 is SGHRS and CDR2 is YFSETQ in the germline V gene. The CDR3 DNA is TGCGCCAGCAGCTTGGGACAGGGGGTGTCTAATGAAAAACTGTTTTTT. It is translated as CASSLGQGVSNEKLFF.

The chain couples TRBV5-5 to TRBJ1-6, with D possibly matching TRBD1 (5 bases). This CDR3 comprises 14 residues. V was pared by 1 base and J by 9 bases, with 11 bases between. From germline, CDR1 is SGHKS and CDR2 YYEKEE (reference sequence). The CDR3 loop is CASSLRGERSPLHF. CDR3 sequence (DNA): TGTGCCAGCAGCTTGCGGGGGGAGCGTTCACCCCTCCACTTT.

In DNA, the CDR3 is TGTGCCAGCAGTTACTCGACAGGAACCTACAATGAGCAGTTCTTC. Translated: CASSYSTGTYNEQFF. The genes are TRBV6-5 and TRBJ2-1, with a weak D call TRBD1 (6 bases). This CDR3 has 15 residues. The V end lost 0 bases, the J end lost 2 bases, and 8 bases lay between the germline ends. Germline lookup yields CDR1 MNHEY and CDR2 SVGAGI.

This sequence joins TRBV27 and TRBJ1-1, with D unclear. The length of the CDR3 is 13 residues. Germline assignment: CDR1 MNHEY and CDR2 SMNVEV (reference sequence). V was cut by 6 bases and J by 8 bases, with 16 bases left in between. DNA for the CDR3: TGTGCCAGCAGGAGACACAACAACGGCGAAGCTTTCTTT. Translating gives CASRRHNNGEAFF.

V gene TRBV7-2 combines with J gene TRBJ1-5; D is unresolved. The CDR3 extends over 14 amino acids. Germline CDR1 reads SGHTA; CDR2 reads FQGNSA. V lost 2 bases and J lost 5, with 10 bases in between. CDR3 nucleotides: TGTGCCAGCAGCTTATCTCCCCGGTATCAGCCCCAGCATTTT. Encoded protein: CASSLSPRYQPQHF.

The chain couples TRBV27 to TRBJ1-6; 9 nucleotides line up with TRBD1. Germline V gives CDR1 MNHEY, CDR2 SMNVEV (reference sequence). J lost 7 bases, V lost 6 bases, and 7 bases had no gene match. The CDR3 length is 15 residues. The CDR3 reads CASRIPGQGNSPLHF. In DNA, the CDR3 is TGTGCCAGCAGAATCCCGGGACAGGGAAATTCACCCCTCCACTTT.

The rearrangement links TRBV5-1 to TRBJ2-1, with TRBD2 identical over 7 bases. The V and J ends lost 0 bases and 8 bases, in that order; junction bases with no gene match: 8. The CDR3 covers 15 residues. CDR1 is SGHRS, CDR2 YFSETQ, per germline. The CDR3: CASSLVSGRGDEQFF. DNA for the CDR3: TGCGCCAGCAGCTTGGTTAGCGGGCGAGGGGATGAGCAGTTCTTC.

This clone was seen only once. J is TRBJ2-7 and V is TRBV3-1 (or the pseudogene TRBV3-2), with D maybe TRBD2 (5 bases). The germline V and J ends were trimmed by 1 base and 7 bases, with 20 bases remaining between them. This CDR3 has 16 residues. Germline V gene sequence: CDR1 LGHDT, CDR2 YNNKEL (reference sequence). For the CDR3, the DNA is TGTGCCAGCAGCCAAGGTCGCGGGTTGGGATCGGAAGAGCAGTACTTC. As protein: CASSQGRGLGSEEQYF.

This chain joins TRBV28 and TRBJ2-2, with 7 positions matching TRBD2. Per germline, CDR1 MDHEN and CDR2 SYDVKM. This CDR3 contains 17 residues. The V and J ends lost 8 bases and 6 bases, in that order; junction bases with no gene match: 18. The CDR3 is CASVSPAGTNHAGELFF. CDR3 coding DNA: TGTGCCAGCGTCAGTCCGGCCGGGACTAACCACGCCGGGGAGCTGTTTTTT.

The chain carries TRBV23-1 and TRBJ2-7; 8 nucleotides agree with TRBD1. TRBV23-1 is noted as an ORF with a role that remains uncertain. The CDR3 totals 13 residues. V lost 2 bases and J lost 7; bases outside the gene matches: 4. CDR3 in DNA: TGCGCCAGCAGTCAACAGGGGGCCGGAGAGCAGTACTTC. The encoded protein is CASSQQGAGEQYF.

V gene TRBV14 combines with J gene TRBJ1-2, with 9 bases lining up with TRBD1. J gave up 5 bases and V 3 bases, and 13 bases lay outside the gene matches. Germline assignment: CDR1 SGHDN and CDR2 FVKESK. The length of the CDR3 is 17 residues. Here the CDR3 reads CASSQGTGSTRRYGYTF. CDR3 DNA: TGTGCCAGCAGCCAGGGGACAGGGAGTACCCGCCGATATGGCTACACCTTC. Variable domain in full (rest from reference TRBV14 and TRBJ1-2): EAGVTQFPSHSVIEKGQTVTLRCDPISGHDNLYWYRRVMGKEIKFLLHFVKESKQDESGMPNNRFLAERTGGTYSTLKVQPAELEDSGVYFCASSQGTGSTRRYGYTFGSGTRLTVV.

The genes are TRBV7-8 and TRBJ2-2, with 10 nucleotides matching TRBD2. The CDR3 totals 16 residues. Germline CDR1 and CDR2: SGHVS and FQNEAQ. V trimming: 0 bases; J trimming: 5 bases; junction bases outside the gene matches: 3. The chain's CDR3 is CASSLASGGWTGELFF. The CDR3 coding sequence is TGTGCCAGCAGCTTAGCTAGCGGGGGGTGGACCGGGGAGCTGTTTTTT. The full variable domain, rest sourced from reference TRBV7-8 and TRBJ2-2, is GAGVSQSPRYKVAKRGQDVALRCDPISGHVSLFWYQQALGQGPEFLTYFQNEAQLDKSGLPSDRFFAERPEGSVSTLKIQRTQQEDSAVYLCASSLASGGWTGELFFGEGSRLTVL.

This clone is a singleton in its sample. In DNA form, the CDR3 reads TGTGCCTGGAGTGGACTAGCGGGGGGGTGGGAGACCCAGTACTTC. Protein sequence: CAWSGLAGGWETQYF. V usage is TRBV30 and J usage is TRBJ2-5, with 14 bases aligning to TRBD2. The CDR3 has 15 amino acids. Germline V gives CDR1 GTSNPN, CDR2 SVGIG (reference sequence). The ends lost 1 base at V and 5 bases at J; junction bases unmatched: 3.

This chain joins TRBV6-5 and TRBJ1-2; D is possibly TRBD1 (6 bases). Trimming cost V 0 bases and J 4 bases, with 6 bases left between them. The CDR3 has 13 amino acids. Per the germline V gene, CDR1 is MNHEY and CDR2 is SVGAGI. CDR3 loop: CASSYSGGYGYTF. In DNA, the CDR3 is TGTGCCAGCAGTTACTCAGGGGGCTATGGCTACACCTTC.

J is TRBJ1-2 and V is TRBV10-3; possible D gene TRBD1, 6 bases. Germline loops: CDR1 ENHRY, CDR2 SYGVKD. The CDR3 has 13 residues. V was shortened by 3 bases and J by 8 bases, with 13 bases between the two germline ends. The CDR3 coding sequence is TGTGCCATCAGTGACGGACAGAAGGGGGGCTACACCTTC. Translation: CAISDGQKGGYTF.

The chain employs TRBV9 and TRBJ1-6; 7 bases align to TRBD1. The junction had 2 bases not matched to a gene; V was cut back by 0 bases and J by 2 bases. This CDR3 has 16 residues. Germline V gene data show CDR1 as SGDLS and CDR2 as YYNGEE. CDR3 region: CASSVGDSTYNSPLHF. The DNA for the CDR3 is TGTGCCAGCAGCGTAGGGGACAGTACCTATAATTCACCCCTCCACTTT.

Only one count was recorded for this clone. J is TRBJ1-2 and V is TRBV7-2, with D possibly matching TRBD1 (5 bases). Trimming took 1 base from V and 3 from J, leaving 15 bases between them. The CDR3 is made up of 16 amino acids. Germline assignment: CDR1 SGHTA and CDR2 FQGNSA. The CDR3 coding sequence is TGTGCCAGCAGCTTAGTAAAGGGGCCGGTGGACTATGGCTACACCTTC. It translates to CASSLVKGPVDYGYTF.

The table lists this clone with a count of one. This chain connects TRBV28 to TRBJ2-1; D is possibly TRBD2 (5 bases). There are 14 residues in the CDR3. Trimming took 4 bases from V and 9 from J, leaving 16 bases between them. Germline V gene lookup returns CDR1 MDHEN and CDR2 SYDVKM. The CDR3 protein is CASSSPGEMGEQFF. Here the CDR3 DNA reads TGTGCCAGCAGTTCCCCCGGGGAGATGGGTGAGCAGTTCTTC.

The chain uses TRBV4-1 and TRBJ2-1; 9 positions match TRBD2. J lost 4 bases, V lost 2 bases, and 6 bases had no gene match. Germline CDR1 reads MGHRA; CDR2 reads YSYEKL. The CDR3 covers 16 residues. CDR3 residues: CASSQLSGSGYNEQFF. The CDR3 nucleotides read TGCGCCAGCAGCCAACTTAGCGGGAGCGGGTACAATGAGCAGTTCTTC.

The sample holds one count of this clone. The V call is TRBV27, the J call TRBJ2-1, with D possibly being TRBD2 (5 bases). The CDR3 runs to 13 residues. From germline, CDR1 is MNHEY and CDR2 SMNVEV (reference sequence). Trimming stripped 9 bases from V and 0 bases from J, with 9 bases between. This CDR3 reads CASRRSSYNEQFF. The CDR3 region has the DNA TGTGCCAGTAGGAGGAGCTCCTACAATGAGCAGTTCTTC.